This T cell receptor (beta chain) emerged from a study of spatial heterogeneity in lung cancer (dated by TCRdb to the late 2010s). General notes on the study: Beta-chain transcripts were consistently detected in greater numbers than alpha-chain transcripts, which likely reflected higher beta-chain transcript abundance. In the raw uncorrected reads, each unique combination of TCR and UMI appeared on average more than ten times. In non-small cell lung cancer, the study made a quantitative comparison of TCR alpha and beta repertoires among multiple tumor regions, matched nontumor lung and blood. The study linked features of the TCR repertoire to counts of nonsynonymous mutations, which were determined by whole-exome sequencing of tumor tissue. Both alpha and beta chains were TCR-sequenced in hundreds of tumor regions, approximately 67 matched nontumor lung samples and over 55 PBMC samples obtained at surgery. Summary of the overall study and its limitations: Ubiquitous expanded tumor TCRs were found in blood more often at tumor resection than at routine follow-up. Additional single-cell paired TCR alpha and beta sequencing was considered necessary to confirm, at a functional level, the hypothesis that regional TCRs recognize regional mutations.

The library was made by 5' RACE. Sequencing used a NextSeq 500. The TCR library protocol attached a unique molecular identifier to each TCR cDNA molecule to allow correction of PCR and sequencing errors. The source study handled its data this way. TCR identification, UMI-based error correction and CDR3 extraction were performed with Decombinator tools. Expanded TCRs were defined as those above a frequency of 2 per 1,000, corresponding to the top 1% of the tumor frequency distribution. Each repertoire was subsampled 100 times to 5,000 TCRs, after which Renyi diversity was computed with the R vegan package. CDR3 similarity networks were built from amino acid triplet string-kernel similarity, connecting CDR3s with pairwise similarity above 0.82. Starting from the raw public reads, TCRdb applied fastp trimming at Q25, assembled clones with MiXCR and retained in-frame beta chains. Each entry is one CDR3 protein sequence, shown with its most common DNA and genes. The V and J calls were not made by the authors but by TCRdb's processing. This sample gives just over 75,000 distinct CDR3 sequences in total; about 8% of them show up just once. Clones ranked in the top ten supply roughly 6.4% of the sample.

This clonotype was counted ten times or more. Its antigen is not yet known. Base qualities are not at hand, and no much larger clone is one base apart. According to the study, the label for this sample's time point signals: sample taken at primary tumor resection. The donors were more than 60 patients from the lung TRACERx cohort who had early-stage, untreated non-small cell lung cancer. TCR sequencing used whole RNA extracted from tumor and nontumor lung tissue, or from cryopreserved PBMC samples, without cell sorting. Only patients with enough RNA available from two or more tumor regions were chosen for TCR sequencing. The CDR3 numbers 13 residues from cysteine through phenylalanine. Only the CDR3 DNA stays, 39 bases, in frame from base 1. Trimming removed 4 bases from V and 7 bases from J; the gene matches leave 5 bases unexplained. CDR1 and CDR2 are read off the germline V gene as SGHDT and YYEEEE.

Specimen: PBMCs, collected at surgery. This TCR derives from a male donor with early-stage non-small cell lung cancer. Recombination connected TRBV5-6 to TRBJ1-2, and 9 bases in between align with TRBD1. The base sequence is TGTGCCAGCAGCCCGACAGGGGGTGGTGGCTACACCTTC. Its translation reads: CASSPTGGGGYTF.